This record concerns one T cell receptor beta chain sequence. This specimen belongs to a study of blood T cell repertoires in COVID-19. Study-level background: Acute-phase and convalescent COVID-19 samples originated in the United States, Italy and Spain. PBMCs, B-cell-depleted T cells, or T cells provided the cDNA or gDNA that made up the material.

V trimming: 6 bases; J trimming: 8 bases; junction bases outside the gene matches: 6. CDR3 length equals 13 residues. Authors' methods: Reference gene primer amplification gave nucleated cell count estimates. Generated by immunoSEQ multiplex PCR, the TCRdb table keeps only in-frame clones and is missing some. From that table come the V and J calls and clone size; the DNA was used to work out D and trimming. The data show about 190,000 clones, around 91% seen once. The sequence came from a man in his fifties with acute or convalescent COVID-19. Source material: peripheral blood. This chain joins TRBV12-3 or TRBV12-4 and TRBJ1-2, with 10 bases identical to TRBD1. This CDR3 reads CASSRQGARGYTF. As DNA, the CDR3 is TGTGCCAGCAGCCGACAGGGGGCTCGAGGCTACACCTTC.